Listed below are T cell receptor beta chains from one sample, sequenced in a study of beta chain features in type 1 diabetes. Repertoires were generated with immunoSEQ multiplex PCR, while TCRdb's copy carries only in-frame clones and drops some. Of around 320,000 clones listed, 12% to 15% are singletons. The sample was central memory CD4+ T cells from blood. Receptor source: a young man in good health. Each CDR3 is given with its conserved first and last residue. The D gene is left open where the match is weak. Clone size is shown for a subset of rows, as once, few, many or a class of expanded clone.

TRBD1 - TRBJ1-2 TRBV27 TGTGCCAGCAGTTTGACAGGGGGCTATAGCTACACCTTC CASSLTGGYSYTF
TRBD2 few TRBJ2-3 TRBV6-6 TGTGCCAGCAGTTACGACGGGGGGAAGAATACGCAGTATTTT CASSYDGGKNTQYF
TRBD1 many TRBJ2-3 TRBV13 TGTGCCAGCAGCACCGGGACAGAAAGTTTGGATACGCAGTATTTT CASSTGTESLDTQYF
- - TRBJ1-2 TRBV29-1 TGCAGCGTCGGGGGGGAGAACTATGGCTACACCTTC CSVGGENYGYTF
TRBD2 - TRBJ2-1 TRBV4-1 TGCGCCAGCAGCCAAGAGAGCGTTGCGGGGGGGCAAGTGGAGCAGTTCTTC CASSQESVAGGQVEQFF
- - TRBJ2-2 TRBV9 TGTGCCAGCAGCGAGACTTCGGGCACCGGGGAGCTGTTTTTT CASSETSGTGELFF
TRBD2 few TRBJ2-5 TRBV7-2 TGTGCCAGCAGCGTCCTAGCGGGCCAAGAGACCCAGTACTTC CASSVLAGQETQYF
- - TRBJ1-5 TRBV5-4 TGTGCCAGCAGAGGCGGCACTTCCCTCAATCAGCCCCAGCATTTT CASRGGTSLNQPQHF
- few TRBJ2-3 TRBV15 TGTGCCACCAGCAGAGATAAGGGGGGGGCGGCAGATACGCAGTATTTT CATSRDKGGAADTQYF
TRBD2 - TRBJ2-2 TRBV7-2 TGTGCCAGCAGCGGGGGACTAGCGATTAACACCGGGGAGCTGTTTTTT CASSGGLAINTGELFF
- - TRBJ1-5 TRBV6-5 TGTGCCAGCAGTTACGGACACCTACAGCATTTT CASSYGHLQHF
- - TRBJ1-1 TRBV19 TGTGCCAGTACGGAGGGTTCCCCCACTGAAGCTTTCTTT CASTEGSPTEAFF
TRBD2 - TRBJ2-5 TRBV10-1 TGCGCCAGCAGTGATGAAGCGGGAGTATCAGAGACCCAGTACTTC CASSDEAGVSETQYF
TRBD1 - TRBJ1-4 TRBV7-2 TGTGCCAGCAGCTTAGGCCGGGACAGGCGAGATGAAAAACTGTTTTTT CASSLGRDRRDEKLFF
- few TRBJ1-2 TRBV9 TGTGCCAGCAGCGCGAGGGACATCTATGGCTACACCTTC CASSARDIYGYTF
- few TRBJ2-1 TRBV9 TGTGCCAGCAGCGAGGGGGCGGGATCCTACAATGAGCAGTTCTTC CASSEGAGSYNEQFF
TRBD2 - TRBJ2-5 TRBV7-2 TGTGCCAGCAGCTCCTCACTAGCGGAGACTACCCAGTACTTC CASSSSLAETTQYF
- - TRBJ1-4 TRBV18 TGTGCCAGCTCACCACGGACAGAAGAAAAACTGTTTTTT CASSPRTEEKLFF
- once TRBJ1-1 TRBV19 TGTGCCAGTGCACAAGGCCTAAGCCGCCGGGACACTGAAGCTTTCTTT CASAQGLSRRDTEAFF
- many TRBJ2-5 TRBV5-1 TGCGCCAGCAGCCTCTTTGCGCGGGGAGAGACCCAGTACTTC CASSLFARGETQYF
- - TRBJ2-1 TRBV18 TGTGCCAGCAAAAGGGCGGAACCCAATGAGCAGTTCTTC CASKRAEPNEQFF
- few TRBJ1-1 TRBV11-3 TGTGCCAGCAGCCCTAACCCGACGCGATTGACCGGGGACACTGAAGCTTTCTTT CASSPNPTRLTGDTEAFF
TRBD1 few TRBJ1-1 TRBV4-3 TGCGCCAGCAGCCATCAGGGGGAGAACACTGAAGCTTTCTTT CASSHQGENTEAFF
- - TRBJ2-7 TRBV9 TGTGCCAGCAGCGTAGCTCCGGGCATGACCTACGAGCAGTACTTC CASSVAPGMTYEQYF
- - TRBJ2-2 TRBV12-5 TGTGCTAGTGGTCTAGCGTCCGGGGAGCTGTTTTTT CASGLASGELFF
TRBD1 few TRBJ2-7 TRBV6-5 TGTGCCAGCAGTTACGGCGACAGGGGCTCCTACGAGCAGTACTTC CASSYGDRGSYEQYF
- - TRBJ1-1 TRBV4-3 TGCGCCAGCAGCCAAGACAGGCGACGCTACACTGAAGCTTTCTTT CASSQDRRRYTEAFF
- - TRBJ2-7 TRBV6-5 TGTGCCAGCAGTGAAGTGGGCTCCTACGAGCAGTACTTC CASSEVGSYEQYF
- few TRBJ2-5 TRBV6-5 TGTGCCATCAGTGAACGGGGCCAGACCCAGTACTTC CAISERGQTQYF
TRBD1 - TRBJ1-1 TRBV11-2 TGCGCCAGCAGCTTGGCAGGACAGGGAACTGAAGCTTTCTTT CASSLAGQGTEAFF
- - TRBJ1-2 TRBV7-2 TGTGCCAGCAGCCTAGGGCCCAACGAGGGCTACACCTTC CASSLGPNEGYTF
- few TRBJ1-1 TRBV4-3 TGCGCCAGCAGTCATTTAGACCGCCGTAACACTGAAGCTTTCTTT CASSHLDRRNTEAFF
TRBD1 - TRBJ2-5 TRBV25-1 TGTGCCAGCAGTGCCAAGACAGGGTACCAAGAGACCCAGTACTTC CASSAKTGYQETQYF
- few TRBJ2-7 TRBV5-1 TGCGCCAGCAGCCTGAACAGTAAACAGGGCGAGCAGTACTTC CASSLNSKQGEQYF
- many TRBJ2-5 TRBV13 TGTGCCAGCAGCCCCCGAAGTATAGAGACCCAGTACTTC CASSPRSIETQYF
- - TRBJ2-3 TRBV5-1 TGCGCCAGCGCGGGTTCTAGCGGCACAGATACGCAGTATTTT CASAGSSGTDTQYF
- few TRBJ1-1 TRBV10-1 TGCGCCAGCAGTGAGCCAGAGACGGGTGAAGCTTTCTTT CASSEPETGEAFF
- few TRBJ1-3 TRBV14 TGTGCCAGCAGCCGGGGGATTCCGGGGGACACCATATATTTT CASSRGIPGDTIYF
TRBD1 - TRBJ1-2 TRBV7-6 TGTGCCAGCAGCTCTTCTTTACAGGGGTATGGCTACACCTTC CASSSSLQGYGYTF